The entry below gives a single T cell receptor (beta chain) sequence along with its context. These data come from a study of graft-versus-host responses after intestinal transplantation. In the study overall: Transplantation in recipients was multivisceral, liver-intestinal, or isolated intestinal. Each patient got anti-thymocyte globulin induction, then tacrolimus and steroids for roughly 3 years.

Here immunoSEQ multiplex PCR was the method, and the copy in TCRdb shows in-frame clones only, minus some. The table records just under 65,000 clones, roughly 90% of them present only once. The CDR3 sequence is 15 residues long. Trimming stripped 0 bases from V and 2 bases from J, with 9 bases between. Germline values: CDR1 SGHRS, CDR2 YFSETQ. Tissue processing of the graft released intraepithelial and lamina propria lymphocytes from it. Sequences were derived from ileum tissue, sampled around 350 days after transplant. This TCR came from a human patient who received an intestinal transplant, so some T cells may come from the graft donor. The rearrangement joins TRBV5-1 to TRBJ1-3; D is perhaps TRBD1 (6 bases). CDR3 bases: TGCGCCAGCAGCTTGGTACAGGGCGCTGGAAACACCATATATTTT. This gives the protein CASSLVQGAGNTIYF.